Listed below are T cell receptor beta chains from one sample, sequenced in a study of blood T cell repertoires in COVID-19. Sequencing used immunoSEQ multiplex PCR; TCRdb keeps in-frame clones, though not all of them. Of almost 200,000 clones detected, about 86% appear once; the ten largest clones hold about 0.72%. The specimen was peripheral blood. All receptors derive from a woman in her 70s with acute or convalescent COVID-19. CDR3s include the opening cysteine and the closing phenylalanine or tryptophan. A D gene is named only where the DNA matches it firmly. Expanded clones are given a class, and other clones once, few, many or no size at all.

-,TRBJ2-7,TRBV7-6,-,TGTGCCAGCAGCTTCTCCGGGGGGCAGTACGAGCAGTACTTC,CASSFSGGQYEQYF
-,TRBJ2-3,TRBV18,-,TGTGCCAGCTCACCAGACAGGCGTGCAGATACGCAGTATTTT,CASSPDRRADTQYF
TRBD2,TRBJ2-1,TRBV27,-,TGTGCCAGCACCAGGACTAGCGGGTTAAATGAGCAGTTCTTC,CASTRTSGLNEQFF
TRBD1,TRBJ1-2,TRBV2,-,TGTGCCAGCACCACCGTAGGACAGGGCGGCTACACCTTC,CASTTVGQGGYTF
-,TRBJ1-1,TRBV5-1,-,TGCGCCAGCAGCCTAGGGGTGAACACTGAAGCTTTCTTT,CASSLGVNTEAFF
-,TRBJ2-5,TRBV6-6,-,TGTGCCAGCAGTTACACCGGGCAGGGACAAGAGACCCAGTACTTC,CASSYTGQGQETQYF
TRBD2,TRBJ2-1,TRBV5-1,once,TGCGCCAGCAGCTTGGGGACTAGCGGGAGCAATGAGCAGTTCTTC,CASSLGTSGSNEQFF
-,TRBJ1-2,TRBV7-2,-,TGTGCCAGCAGCTTAGTGGGGGCCTATGGCTACACCTTC,CASSLVGAYGYTF
-,TRBJ2-1,TRBV29-1,-,TGCAGCGTCCCACCTCCCCTAGCGTCGGCCTACAATGAGCAGTTCTTC,CSVPPPLASAYNEQFF
TRBD1,TRBJ1-4,TRBV6-5,-,TGTGCCAGCACGACAGGGGGTGAAAAACTGTTTTTT,CASTTGGEKLFF
TRBD2,TRBJ2-5,TRBV5-4,once,TGTGCCAGCAGTCACGGGACTATCCAAGAGACCCAGTACTTC,CASSHGTIQETQYF
TRBD1,TRBJ2-2,TRBV24-1,-,TGTGCCACCAGACCGGGACAGGGGAACACCGGGGAGCTGTTTTTT,CATRPGQGNTGELFF
TRBD1,TRBJ2-7,TRBV19,-,TGTGCCAGTAGTACCCCCGGGACAGGGGGCTACGAGCAGTACTTC,CASSTPGTGGYEQYF
-,TRBJ1-3,TRBV5-2,once,TGTGCCAGCAAGCTCCCCGCAGGACAGGTTCTTATAAGGGCCTCTGGAAACACAGTCACCATATATTTT,CASKLPAGQVLIRASGNTVTIYF
-,TRBJ1-1,TRBV14,-,TGTGCCAGCAGCCAAGAAGAGAGTGAAGCTTTCTTT,CASSQEESEAFF
TRBD2,TRBJ2-2,TRBV6-5,-,TGTGCCAGTTCTAGCGGGAACACCGGGGAGCTGTTTTTT,CASSSGNTGELFF